The clone carrying this TCR beta chain was seen only once. Its target is not known. Researchers ran the PCR with 60 Vbeta and 13 Jbeta primers. The protocol was immunoSEQ multiplex PCR, while the TCRdb copy is restricted to in-frame clones and leaves out a portion. Altogether 200,000 to 250,000 clones are present, 65% to 75% being singletons, with the ten largest covering roughly 2%. With V trimmed by 7 bases and J by 5 bases, 11 bases remained unmatched. Germline CDR1 MNHNY, CDR2 SVGAGI (reference sequence). The CDR3 runs 16 residues. The data belong to a study of cytomegalovirus exposure and HLA in healthy donors. General observations from the study: The only immune exposure information that was available was CMV serostatus.

This TCR derives from a woman in her 30s in good health and CMV-seronegative. This chain joins TRBV6-6 and TRBJ1-6, with 7 positions matching TRBD1. The source material was PBMCs. The CDR3 region is CASTKRWGTDNSPLHF. Here the CDR3 DNA reads TGTGCCAGCACTAAACGGTGGGGGACAGATAATTCACCCCTCCACTTT.